A single sample gave rise to the 23 T cell receptor beta chains below, sequenced in a study of cytomegalovirus exposure and HLA in healthy donors. PCR involved 60 Vbeta and 13 Jbeta primers. TCRdb keeps only in-frame clones here, not all; method: immunoSEQ multiplex PCR. Seen in this sample are 180,000 or so clones; the ten most common clones hold about 0.79%. The sequencing input was PBMCs. The receptors come from a woman under 30 in good health and CMV-seropositive.

V and J are TRBV7-7 and TRBJ2-7, with TRBD2 as a possible D gene (5 bases). This CDR3 spans 16 amino acids. Germline-derived CDR1 and CDR2 are SSHAT and FNYEAQ (reference sequence). Trimming took 1 base from V and 3 from J, leaving 16 bases between them. Written as DNA, the CDR3 is TGTGCCAGCAGCTTAGTCGACCGGGAAGAGGGCTACGAGCAGTACTTC. It is translated as CASSLVDREEGYEQYF.

This chain joins TRBV11-3 and TRBJ1-1; D possibly corresponds to TRBD1 (5 bases). CDR1 and CDR2 (germline): SGHNT, YENEEA. V lost 1 base, J lost 5 bases, and 8 bases lay in between. The CDR3 consists of 13 residues. Here the CDR3 DNA reads TGTGCCAGCAGCTTAGTTCGGGGGACTGAAGCTTTCTTT. This encodes CASSLVRGTEAFF.

The chain carries TRBV6-5 and TRBJ2-1; 7 nucleotides match TRBD2. The V gene end was trimmed by 5 bases and the J gene end by 6 bases; junction bases not matched to a gene: 7. CDR3 size: 14 residues. Germline CDR1 and CDR2: MNHEY and SVGAGI. For the CDR3, the DNA is TGTGCCAGCAGTAGAACTAGCGAGGCCAATGAGCAGTTCTTC. Protein sequence: CASSRTSEANEQFF.

Notes on this clone: One junction end disagrees with the germline gene, perhaps due to a read error. CDR3 DNA: TGTGCCAGCACTAGGCTGAATACTGAAGCTTTCTTT. It specifies CASTRLNTEAFF. The chain uses TRBV13 and TRBJ1-1; D is unclear. The CDR3 is made up of 12 amino acids. Germline V gene sequence: CDR1 PRHDT, CDR2 FYEKMQ (reference sequence).

The CDR3 region is CASSLGTGSNYGYTF. DNA for the CDR3: TGCGCCAGCAGCTTGGGGACAGGTTCTAACTATGGCTACACCTTC. J is TRBJ1-2 and V is TRBV5-1, with TRBD1 matching 7 bases. Germline V lookup: CDR1 SGHRS, CDR2 YFSETQ. The V gene end was trimmed by 0 bases and the J gene end by 0 bases; junction bases not matched to a gene: 2. This CDR3 is 15 amino acids long. Variable domain in full (rest from reference TRBV5-1 and TRBJ1-2): KAGVTQTPRYLIKTRGQQVTLSCSPISGHRSVSWYQQTPGQGLQFLFEYFSETQRNKGNFPGRFSGRQFSNSRSEMNVSTLELGDSALYLCASSLGTGSNYGYTFGSGTRLTVV.

The V call is TRBV9, the J call TRBJ2-5; 9 positions match TRBD2. Germline CDR1 reads SGDLS; CDR2 reads YYNGEE. This CDR3 has 14 amino acids. Trimming removed 2 bases from V and 2 bases from J; junction bases left unmatched: 1. The CDR3: CASSVLAGQETQYF. CDR3 nucleotide sequence: TGTGCCAGCAGCGTCCTAGCGGGGCAAGAGACCCAGTACTTC.

V and J are TRBV6-6 and TRBJ2-1, with 10 bases fitting TRBD2. Losses at the gene ends were 2 bases for V and 14 bases for J; bases not matched to a gene: 6. The CDR3 totals 13 residues. Germline V lookup: CDR1 MNHNY, CDR2 SVGAGI (reference sequence). CDR3 region: CASSYRAGGAEFF. DNA of the CDR3: TGTGCCAGCAGTTACCGAGCGGGGGGGGCCGAGTTCTTC.

This chain uses TRBV30 with TRBJ2-7, with 10 positions matching TRBD2. With 2 bases clipped from V and 8 bases from J, the junction kept 3 bases outside the gene matches. This CDR3 spans 12 amino acids. CDR1 and CDR2 (germline): GTSNPN, SVGIG (reference sequence). In nucleotides, the CDR3 is TGTGCCTGGAGTCCACTAGCGGGAAAGCAGTACTTC. It yields the protein CAWSPLAGKQYF.

The chain employs TRBV4-1 and TRBJ2-2; TRBD1 matches 10 bases. Per germline, CDR1 MGHRA and CDR2 YSYEKL. The CDR3 length is 16 residues. V was pared by 5 bases and J by 1 base, with 4 bases of the junction left unmatched. The CDR3 loop is CASSLGQGKNTGELFF. In nucleotides, the CDR3 is TGCGCCAGCAGCTTGGGACAGGGGAAGAACACCGGGGAGCTGTTTTTT.

The rearrangement joins TRBV5-1 to TRBJ2-3; D is perhaps TRBD1 (7 bases). Looked up from germline, CDR1 is SGHRS and CDR2 is YFSETQ. Trimming left V 1 base short and J 5 bases short, with 23 bases between. There are 18 residues in the CDR3. CDR3: CASSLTTGAARQGDTQYF. The CDR3 nucleotides read TGCGCCAGCAGCTTGACTACGGGAGCGGCTCGACAGGGAGATACGCAGTATTTT.

As concerns this clone: Sequence at one end of the junction differs from germline and may be a read error. The chain has TRBV4-2 and TRBJ1-2; D possibly corresponds to TRBD1 (5 bases). Germline V lookup: CDR1 LGHNA, CDR2 YNFKEQ. There are 13 residues in the CDR3. CDR3 residues: CTSSQEGLHGYTF. CDR3 bases: TGTACCAGCAGCCAAGAGGGACTCCATGGCTACACCTTC.

The V gene is TRBV5-1, the J gene TRBJ2-4, with a tentative D call TRBD1 (6 bases). The CDR3 extends over 16 amino acids. Per the germline V gene, CDR1 is SGHRS and CDR2 is YFSETQ. V was pared by 4 bases and J by 3 bases, with 17 bases between. CDR3 sequence: CASSPGHSIDKNIQYF. The CDR3 coding sequence is TGCGCCAGCAGCCCGGGACACTCTATCGACAAAAACATTCAGTACTTC.

The chain carries TRBV10-3 and TRBJ1-1, with D unclear. The germline V gene encodes CDR1 ENHRY and CDR2 SYGVKD. V was trimmed by 4 bases and J by 5 bases, leaving 11 bases between them. The length of the CDR3 is 13 residues. In DNA form, the CDR3 reads TGTGCCATCAGTGCGGGGTCAAAGACTGAAGCTTTCTTT. Translated: CAISAGSKTEAFF.

To note about this clone: Relative to the germline gene, one junction end is altered; a read error may explain this. V usage is TRBV11-2 and J usage is TRBJ2-2; D is perhaps TRBD2 (6 bases). Germline V gene data show CDR1 as SGHAT and CDR2 as FQNNGV. This CDR3 region has 15 residues. The CDR3 bases are TGTGCCAGCAGATTAGGCGCGGGACCCACCGGGGAGCTGTTTTTT. Protein product: CASRLGAGPTGELFF.

V is TRBV6-1 and J is TRBJ1-1; no definite D call. The CDR3 is made up of 12 amino acids. V shed 1 base and J shed 7 bases, with 7 bases lying between them. Germline CDR1 MNHNS, CDR2 SASEGT. In nucleotides, the CDR3 is TGTGCCAGCAGTGAAGTCGGGGTTGAAGCTTTCTTT. This translates into CASSEVGVEAFF.

The chain joins TRBV4-3 to TRBJ1-6, with 9 bases lining up with TRBD1. The CDR3 is made up of 15 amino acids. CDR1 LGHNA and CDR2 YSLEER come from the germline V gene. The V segment lost 5 bases and the J segment 7 bases; nucleotides outside the gene matches: 6. In nucleotides, the CDR3 is TGCGCCAGCAGCTCCGACAGGGGGGGAAATTCACCCCTCCACTTT. This encodes CASSSDRGGNSPLHF.

The chain recombines TRBV2 with TRBJ2-5, with 10 bases that match TRBD2. Germline V lookup: CDR1 SNHLY, CDR2 FYNNEI. The V and J ends lost 3 bases and 3 bases, in that order; junction bases with no gene match: 1. The CDR3 runs 14 residues. The CDR3 reads CASSDGLAEETQYF. The CDR3 coding sequence is TGTGCCAGCAGTGACGGACTAGCGGAAGAGACCCAGTACTTC.

The chain couples TRBV11-3 to TRBJ2-1; 8 nucleotides match TRBD2. V gave up 1 base and J gave up 8 bases; unmatched junction bases: 22. The CDR3 has 20 residues. Germline CDR1 and CDR2: SGHNT and YENEEA. The CDR3 DNA is TGTGCCAGCAGCTTAGGGGGCACAGGTGGCGAGCGGGAGAATTTTTATGAGCAGTTCTTC. Encoded protein: CASSLGGTGGERENFYEQFF.

This sequence joins TRBV7-3 and TRBJ2-5; D possibly corresponds to TRBD2 (5 bases). This CDR3 is built from 12 residues. Trimming took off 5 bases at V and 5 bases at J, with 9 bases between the two ends. CDR1 and CDR2 (germline): SGHTA, FQGTGA. Here the CDR3 DNA reads TGTGCCAGCAGCCCCACGGGGGAGACCCAGTACTTC. As protein: CASSPTGETQYF.

The CDR3 loop is CASSMTGGDYGYTF. The CDR3 DNA sequence: TGTGCCAGTAGTATGACAGGGGGGGACTATGGCTACACCTTC. The chain couples TRBV19 to TRBJ1-2; 9 positions match TRBD1. The germline V gene encodes CDR1 LNHDA and CDR2 SQIVND (reference sequence). V shed 3 bases, J shed 3 bases, and the junction held 2 bases outside the gene matches. The CDR3 covers 14 residues.

The chain employs TRBV19 and TRBJ2-3, with D maybe TRBD2 (7 bases). V dropped 5 bases and J dropped 5 bases, with 14 bases sitting between them. The germline V gene has CDR1 LNHDA and CDR2 SQIVND (reference sequence). The CDR3 loop spans 14 amino acids. This CDR3 reads CASSLGRGVDTQYF. CDR3 nucleotides: TGTGCCAGTAGTCTTGGGAGGGGGGTAGATACGCAGTATTTT.

V is TRBV6-4 and J is TRBJ1-2, with 9 nucleotides matching TRBD1. The ends lost 4 bases at V and 6 bases at J; junction bases unmatched: 6. Germline lookup yields CDR1 MRHNA and CDR2 SNTAGT. The CDR3 totals 14 residues. CDR3: CASSAGTGSNGYTF. The CDR3 bases are TGTGCCAGCAGTGCCGGGACAGGGAGCAATGGCTACACCTTC.

For the CDR3, the DNA is TGTGCCAGCAGCGTACAGGGGACGTTCTACGAGCAGTACTTC. Translation gives CASSVQGTFYEQYF. The chain links TRBV7-6 to TRBJ2-7; TRBD1 aligns across 7 bases. CDR1 is SGHVS, CDR2 FNYEAQ, per germline. V was clipped by 5 bases and J by 3 bases; unmatched bases: 7. There are 14 residues in the CDR3. Based on the CDR3 plus reference TRBV7-6 and TRBJ2-7, the full variable domain is GAGVSQSPRYKVTKRGQDVALRCDPISGHVSLYWYRQALGQGPEFLTYFNYEAQQDKSGLPNDRFSAERPEGSISTLTIQRTEQRDSAMYRCASSVQGTFYEQYFGPGTRLTVT.